What follows are 2 T cell receptor beta chains derived from one specimen sequenced in a study of OX40 agonist ivuxolimab in advanced cancers. The table came from immunoSEQ multiplex PCR; TCRdb's copy has only in-frame clones and leaves some out. The sample has about 20,000 clones, over 70% seen once; the top ten hold 30%. The material sequenced was CD4+ or CD8+ T cells sorted from blood, taken in a trial of the OX40 agonist ivuxolimab. Every receptor here comes from an adult with an advanced solid tumor such as melanoma, head and neck, liver or kidney cancer.

V is TRBV6-1 and J is TRBJ2-6, with 7 nucleotides matching TRBD1. Germline CDR1 reads MNHNS; CDR2 reads SASEGT. CDR3 length equals 15 residues. V gave up 7 bases and J gave up 0 bases; unmatched junction bases: 3. CDR3 amino acids: CASTGGYSGANVLTF. The CDR3, as DNA: TGTGCCAGCACAGGGGGTTACTCTGGGGCCAACGTCCTGACTTTC.

This clone has only one observation. The gene calls are TRBV19 and TRBJ2-2; TRBD2 is a possible D gene (5 bases). V was pared by 6 bases and J by 7 bases, with 18 bases between. The CDR3 is 15 amino acids. Germline-derived CDR1 and CDR2 are LNHDA and SQIVND (reference sequence). The CDR3 region has the DNA TGTGCCAGTAGATCGGTGGGAGCAGGCGGCGGGGAGCTGTTTTTT. Translation gives CASRSVGAGGGELFF.